The rows below give T cell receptor beta chains drawn from one sample of a study of T-cell reconstitution after alpha-beta-depleted transplantation in children. TCRdb redid the calling of the PCR reads with MiXCR, one entry per CDR3 protein. The repertoire holds 750,000 to 950,000 distinct CDR3 sequences, with 15% to 20% as singletons. Material: PBMCs, mostly from graft donor cells, obtained 360 days after TCRalphabeta/CD19-depleted stem cell transplant. These receptors were taken from a male patient aged 5 to 17 who had a stem cell transplant for acute lymphoblastic leukemia, so the T cells may come from the graft donor. Each CDR3 is given with its conserved first and last residue. The D gene is left open where the match is weak. Clone sizes are given selectively: once, few, many, or a class where the clone is expanded.

CDR3 DNA: TGTGCCAGCAGTGAACGCGGGGATATCTACTACGAGCAGTACTTC
CDR3 protein: CASSERGDIYYEQYF
clone size: NA
J gene: TRBJ2-7
V gene: TRBV25-1
D gene: NA

CDR3 DNA: TGTGCCAGCAGCTTAGGCACAGGGGTGGTAGGGGAGACCCAGTACTTC
CDR3 protein: CASSLGTGVVGETQYF
clone size: NA
J gene: TRBJ2-5
V gene: TRBV11-3
D gene: TRBD1

CDR3 DNA: TGCGCCAGCAGCCTCGGGGTAGCTTCACCCCTCCACTTT
CDR3 protein: CASSLGVASPLHF
clone size: few
J gene: TRBJ1-6
V gene: TRBV5-1
D gene: NA

CDR3 DNA: TGTGCCAGCAGTCCGGGACTGAACTATGGCTACACCTTC
CDR3 protein: CASSPGLNYGYTF
clone size: many
J gene: TRBJ1-2
V gene: TRBV2
D gene: NA

CDR3 DNA: TGCGCCAGCAGCCAGGCGACTTCGACCCAGAACAATGAGCAGTTCTTC
CDR3 protein: CASSQATSTQNNEQFF
clone size: few
J gene: TRBJ2-1
V gene: TRBV4-1
D gene: NA

CDR3 DNA: TGCGCCAGCAGCCATCCAGCGGGAGACACCACAGATACGCAGTATTTT
CDR3 protein: CASSHPAGDTTDTQYF
clone size: few
J gene: TRBJ2-3
V gene: TRBV4-1
D gene: TRBD2

CDR3 DNA: TGTGCCAGCAGCTTTGCAGGGGGGCAAGAGACCCAGTACTTC
CDR3 protein: CASSFAGGQETQYF
clone size: few
J gene: TRBJ2-5
V gene: TRBV5-6
D gene: NA

CDR3 DNA: TGTGCCAGCATTCCCACCTTCGGGGTACCCAAAAACATTCAGTACTTC
CDR3 protein: CASIPTFGVPKNIQYF
clone size: NA
J gene: TRBJ2-4
V gene: TRBV27
D gene: NA

CDR3 DNA: TGTGCCAGCAGCGTAGCGGCACTCCAGAGGGACGAGCAGTACTTC
CDR3 protein: CASSVAALQRDEQYF
clone size: few
J gene: TRBJ2-7
V gene: TRBV9
D gene: NA

CDR3 DNA: TGTGCCAGCAGCTTACCGACAGGACTAGCGGGAGGCACCTCTTACAATGAGCAGTTCTTC
CDR3 protein: CASSLPTGLAGGTSYNEQFF
clone size: NA
J gene: TRBJ2-1
V gene: TRBV7-2
D gene: TRBD2

CDR3 DNA: TGTGCCAGCAGTTCCGGGTCGGGGGGGGATGAGCAGTTCTTC
CDR3 protein: CASSSGSGGDEQFF
clone size: NA
J gene: TRBJ2-1
V gene: TRBV12-3/TRBV12-4
D gene: TRBD2

CDR3 DNA: TGTGCCAGCAGATTTCAGGGTTACGAGCAGTACTTC
CDR3 protein: CASRFQGYEQYF
clone size: many
J gene: TRBJ2-7
V gene: TRBV12-3/TRBV12-4
D gene: NA

CDR3 DNA: TGTGCCAGCAGCTTAGGGACAGGGGTTAGCGAGCAGTACTTC
CDR3 protein: CASSLGTGVSEQYF
clone size: NA
J gene: TRBJ2-7
V gene: TRBV11-2
D gene: TRBD1

CDR3 DNA: TGTGCCAGCAGTTCCCCACAGGTGCCCTACGAGCAGTACTTC
CDR3 protein: CASSSPQVPYEQYF
clone size: few
J gene: TRBJ2-7
V gene: TRBV12-3/TRBV12-4
D gene: NA

CDR3 DNA: TGTGCCAGCAGCTTAGGGGTAGGACTAGGTACCTACGAGCAGTACTTC
CDR3 protein: CASSLGVGLGTYEQYF
clone size: few
J gene: TRBJ2-7
V gene: TRBV7-8
D gene: TRBD2